The 20 T cell receptor beta chains given below trace back to one sample, sequenced in a study of blood T cell repertoires in COVID-19. Assay: immunoSEQ multiplex PCR; the TCRdb copy retains only in-frame clones and omits some. The sample has tens of thousands of clones; roughly 81% are singletons. Sequencing was carried out using peripheral blood. These receptors came from a man in his sixties with COVID-19, enrolled during active disease.

Concerning this clone: Since no conserved phenylalanine or tryptophan closes the CDR3, a read error is the likely cause. It is unclear where the CDR3 begins or ends on the DNA, so no DNA is shown, and the CDR3 is as TCRdb lists it. The chain combines TRBV20-1 with TRBJ1-2; the table's D call, TRBD1, has no DNA check behind it. The CDR3 is made up of 14 amino acids, end residues included. The V gene's germline CDR1 is DFQATT and CDR2 SNEGSKA (reference sequence). The CDR3 sequence: CSASSPGQNKMATP.

The chain is built from TRBV6-6 and TRBJ1-5; D gene uncertain. This CDR3 has 18 amino acids. V was trimmed by 5 bases and J by 2 bases, leaving 22 bases between them. Germline loops: CDR1 MNHNY, CDR2 SVGAGI (reference sequence). The CDR3 DNA reads as TGTGCCAGCAGTCGCCGGGCCATGGGATTAGCGGGCAATCAGCCCCAGCATTTT. The encoded protein is CASSRRAMGLAGNQPQHF.

This clone turned up a few times. V is TRBV15 and J is TRBJ2-7; no clear D. V lost 0 bases and J 2 bases, leaving 8 bases between the germline ends. The CDR3 runs 14 residues. Germline values: CDR1 LNHNV, CDR2 YYDKDF (reference sequence). CDR3 DNA sequence: TGTGCCACCAGCAGAGATAGAGCCGCCTACGAGCAGTACTTC. This translates into CATSRDRAAYEQYF.

This clone was seen a handful of times. The chain recombines TRBV24-1 with TRBJ1-1; D might be TRBD1 (6 bases). Germline V gene sequence: CDR1 KGHDR, CDR2 SFDVKD. Deletions cut 4 bases from V and 4 bases from J, with 12 bases between. The CDR3 totals 14 residues. In DNA, the CDR3 is TGTGCCACCAGTGACCACAGGGAGGGCACTGAAGCTTTCTTT. Its protein product is CATSDHREGTEAFF.

The V call is TRBV2, the J call TRBJ1-2; D remains unclear. CDR1 and CDR2 (germline): SNHLY, FYNNEI. The CDR3 runs to 13 residues. Trimming removed 3 bases from V and 0 bases from J, with 5 bases in between. CDR3 DNA sequence: TGTGCCAGCAGTGATCGGTCTAACTATGGCTACACCTTC. Translating gives CASSDRSNYGYTF.

V and J are TRBV30 and TRBJ2-1; no clear D. Trimming took 0 bases from V and 7 from J, leaving 4 bases between them. There are 11 residues in the CDR3. The V gene's germline CDR1 is GTSNPN and CDR2 SVGIG (reference sequence). Here the CDR3 reads CAWSVQNEQFF. The CDR3 nucleotides are TGTGCCTGGAGTGTACAGAATGAGCAGTTCTTC.

Only one count was recorded for this clone. The chain uses TRBV29-1 and TRBJ1-1; a weak D match, TRBD1 (5 bases). V was clipped by 6 bases and J by 1 base, with 12 bases between them. CDR1 is SQVTM and CDR2 is ANQGSEA in the germline V gene. The CDR3 spans 13 residues. CDR3 DNA: TGCAGCGTGGCGGTGACAGCGAACACTGAAGCTTTCTTT. This encodes CSVAVTANTEAFF.

This clone appeared once. A much larger clone differs by one base, so this may be a read error. The chain employs TRBV7-3 and TRBJ2-2, with 12 bases fitting TRBD1. The CDR3 runs to 17 residues. Germline V gives CDR1 SGHTA, CDR2 FQGTGA. Trimming cost V 0 bases and J 5 bases; bases outside gene matches: 4. The CDR3: CASSLTGQGARTGELFF. Here the CDR3 DNA reads TGTGCCAGCAGCTTAACGGGACAGGGGGCGAGGACCGGGGAGCTGTTTTTT.

This clone was seen once. The J gene is TRBJ1-3, the V gene TRBV6-1; 7 bases match TRBD1. Germline assignment: CDR1 MNHNS and CDR2 SASEGT. The CDR3 is 17 residues long. After removal of 6 bases from V and 0 bases from J, the junction contained 11 bases not matched to a gene. CDR3 DNA: TGTGCCAGCAGGGAAAAAACAGGGGAGGACTCTGGAAACACCATATATTTT. It codes for CASREKTGEDSGNTIYF.

V gene TRBV5-1 combines with J gene TRBJ1-2; 7 nucleotides align to TRBD1. Trimming cost V 3 bases and J 3 bases; bases outside gene matches: 8. Germline CDR1 and CDR2: SGHRS and YFSETQ. The CDR3 covers 15 residues. The CDR3, as DNA: TGCGCCAGCAGCTGGAGACAGGGAGGAGACTATGGCTACACCTTC. Amino acid sequence: CASSWRQGGDYGYTF.

The rearrangement uses TRBV6-6 and TRBJ1-5; a weak D match, TRBD1 (5 bases). Per the germline V gene, CDR1 is MNHNY and CDR2 is SVGAGI (reference sequence). Trimming pared 6 bases from V and 5 bases from J, leaving 14 bases between. CDR3 length: 14 amino acids. CDR3 sequence (DNA): TGTGCCAGCAGGGAGCTGGGGGGGGATCAGCCCCAGCATTTT. It is translated as CASRELGGDQPQHF.

Here the CDR3 reads CASSLRGWNTEAFF. In DNA, the CDR3 is TGCGCCAGCAGCTTGAGAGGGTGGAACACTGAAGCTTTCTTT. The rearrangement joins TRBV5-1 to TRBJ1-1; D remains ambiguous. Germline V CDR1 and CDR2: SGHRS, YFSETQ. Trimming took 1 base from V and 1 from J, leaving 8 bases between them. The CDR3 runs to 14 residues.

V and J are TRBV5-4 and TRBJ2-3; 7 nucleotides line up with TRBD1. V lost 0 bases, J lost 1 base, and 2 bases stayed unmatched. The germline V gene has CDR1 SGHNT and CDR2 YYREEE (reference sequence). CDR3 length equals 15 residues. Here the CDR3 DNA reads TGTGCCAGCAGCTTGGAGGGGGCGGGCACAGATACGCAGTATTTT. This codes for CASSLEGAGTDTQYF.

This clone was picked up one time. The chain combines TRBV4-1 with TRBJ1-5; TRBD1 aligns across 7 bases. V lost 1 base and J lost 7; bases outside the gene matches: 7. Germline CDR1 MGHRA, CDR2 YSYEKL. The CDR3 is 15 residues long. As DNA, the CDR3 is TGCGCCAGCAGCCAAGGGGAAGGGGGCGAACAGCCCCAGCATTTT. Its translation: CASSQGEGGEQPQHF.

This chain links TRBV10-1 with TRBJ2-7; 10 bases fit TRBD1. In germline, CDR1 is WNHNN, CDR2 SYGVQD (reference sequence). The trim removed 8 bases at V and 6 bases at J, leaving 7 bases unmatched. CDR3 length: 13 amino acids. The CDR3 DNA is TGCGCCAGCCAGCCAGGACAGGGGGGCGAGCAGTACTTC. It codes for CASQPGQGGEQYF.

In DNA, the CDR3 is TGCAGCGTTGTCGTCCTTAGCGGGAGGTGGCCCTACAATGAGCAGTTCTTC. Translation: CSVVVLSGRWPYNEQFF. The chain recombines TRBV29-1 with TRBJ2-1, with TRBD2 matching over 10 bases. This CDR3 contains 17 residues. Germline V lookup: CDR1 SQVTM, CDR2 ANQGSEA. V lost 4 bases to trimming and J lost 2 bases; unmatched junction nucleotides: 11.

In its sample, this clone was seen a few times. The V and J genes are TRBV2 and TRBJ1-1; 9 bases are a match to TRBD1. The V segment lost 6 bases and the J segment 0 bases; nucleotides outside the gene matches: 5. This CDR3 comprises 15 residues. Germline V CDR1 and CDR2: SNHLY, FYNNEI. The CDR3 DNA reads TGTGCCAGCAGCATGGGACAGGGAATGAACACTGAAGCTTTCTTT. This translates into CASSMGQGMNTEAFF.

This chain uses TRBV18 with TRBJ2-5; TRBD2 agrees at 9 bases. The germline V gene has CDR1 KGHSH and CDR2 LQKENI. V lost 4 bases to trimming and J lost 0 bases; unmatched junction nucleotides: 3. The CDR3 runs 15 residues. This CDR3 reads CASSRASGNQETQYF. In nucleotides, the CDR3 is TGTGCCAGCTCACGTGCTAGCGGGAACCAAGAGACCCAGTACTTC.

The chain has TRBV9 and TRBJ1-1; maybe TRBD1 (6 bases). Trimming removed 3 bases from V and 5 bases from J, with 11 bases in between. The CDR3 is 13 amino acids. CDR1 is SGDLS and CDR2 is YYNGEE in the germline V gene. In DNA form, the CDR3 reads TGTGCCAGCAGCGCTCAGGGGACGACTGAAGCTTTCTTT. This encodes CASSAQGTTEAFF. The whole variable domain, remainder taken from reference TRBV9 and TRBJ1-1, is DSGVTQTPKHLITATGQRVTLRCSPRSGDLSVYWYQQSLDQGLQFLIQYYNGEERAKGNILERFSAQQFPDLHSELNLSSLELGDSALYFCASSAQGTTEAFFGQGTRLTVV.

The chain is built from TRBV19 and TRBJ2-3, with D tentatively TRBD2 (6 bases). The length of the CDR3 is 13 residues. V was pared by 6 bases and J by 0 bases, with 7 bases between. CDR1 and CDR2 from the germline V gene are LNHDA and SQIVND (reference sequence). The CDR3 here is CASRGTSTDTQYF. The DNA for the CDR3 is TGTGCCAGTAGAGGGACTAGCACAGATACGCAGTATTTT.